Given below is one T cell receptor (beta chain) in context. Its antigen is as yet unknown. This CDR3 spans 14 amino acids. Losses at the gene ends were 6 bases for V and 1 base for J; bases not matched to a gene: 4. Germline loops: CDR1 MDHEN, CDR2 SYDVKM. Only in-frame clones appear in the TCRdb table, and some are missing; sequencing was by immunoSEQ multiplex PCR. The data contain about 140,000 clones, approximately 93% of them singletons. This specimen comes from a study of T cell responses to AZD1222 COVID-19 vaccine. Study findings and constraints: Donors were chiefly white British, with a greater number of females, and clonal diversity was perhaps underestimated.

The chain has TRBV28 and TRBJ2-7; TRBD1 matches at 9 bases. Here the sequenced sample was peripheral blood, taken on day 0 of MenACWY control vaccination. The origin of this receptor is an adult in good health. CDR3 protein: CASSGTGTSYEQYF. The CDR3 DNA reads as TGTGCCAGCAGCGGGACAGGGACTTCCTACGAGCAGTACTTC.